This TCR beta chain derives from a study of blood T cell repertoires in COVID-19. Study at large: T cells, B-cell-depleted T cells, or PBMCs supplied cDNA or gDNA.

Trimming removed 0 bases from V and 1 base from J, with 16 bases in between. The CDR3 runs to 18 residues. Germline CDR1 and CDR2: LGHDT and YNNKEL (reference sequence). Repertoires were generated with immunoSEQ multiplex PCR, while TCRdb's copy carries only in-frame clones and drops some. Of about 430,000 clones in the sample, around nine tenths were seen once. Everyone who took part was 18 to 89 years old, and they came from about two dozen US areas. J is TRBJ2-1 and V is TRBV3-1 (or the pseudogene TRBV3-2); no clear D. The source of this sequence is a woman aged 18-29 years who had been exposed to COVID-19. Specimen: PBMCs or T cells enriched from blood (not recorded which). The CDR3 DNA follows: TGTGCCAGCAGCCAAGAGCTTTATGAGAGGCCGTCCTACAATGAGCAGTTCTTC. This gives the protein CASSQELYERPSYNEQFF.